This T cell receptor (beta chain) originates from a study of long-term antiretroviral therapy in people with HIV. The CDR3 length is 16 residues. V lost 0 bases, J lost 7 bases, and 15 bases lay in between. Germline CDR1 and CDR2: LNHDA and SQIVND (reference sequence). Researchers report immunoSEQ v3.0 was run at survey level. Here immunoSEQ multiplex PCR was the method, and the copy in TCRdb shows in-frame clones only, minus some. The table records 30,000 to 50,000 clones, 86% of them present only once. This clone was picked up a small number of times. The TCR originated in a woman between 50 and 59 years old with HIV. Source: unsorted PBMCs, taken 1.2 years after starting antiretroviral therapy. This chain connects TRBV19 to TRBJ2-2; D is undetermined. The CDR3 sequence: CASSIDGRRAGGELFF. CDR3 nucleotides: TGTGCCAGTAGTATAGATGGCCGCCGGGCCGGCGGGGAGCTGTTTTTT.